The 30 T cell receptor beta chains listed next were all sequenced from one sample in a study of CD8+ T cells in alopecia areata. Isolated RNA was reverse transcribed into cDNA used as the sequencing template. Clones were sequenced by immunoSEQ multiplex PCR, and TCRdb holds only the in-frame ones, with some missing. Recorded here are 1,500 to 2,000 clones, none singletons. The sample taken for sequencing was lesional skin. These TCRs come from a C3H/HeJ mouse with alopecia areata. For this strain, the MHC haplotype corresponds to H2-k.

This clone was counted ten times or more. Any gene name here is a mouse gene name. The DNA ends 4 residues before the CDR3 does, and the rest of the CDR3 is filled in from the germline J gene. This chain connects TRBV16 to TRBJ2-7; a possible D gene is TRBD1 (5 bases). CDR1 SGHSA and CDR2 FRNQAP come from the germline V gene. The CDR3 length is 11 residues. CDR3: CASSGQYEQYF. CDR3 DNA, as far as it was read: TGTGCAAGCAGCGGACAATAT. Filled out from reference TRBV16 and TRBJ2-7, the complete variable domain reads NAGVIQTPRHKVTGKGQEATLWCEPISGHSAVFWYRQTIVQGLEFLTYFRNQAPIDDSGMPKERFSAQMPNQSHSTLKIQSTQPQDSAVYLCASSGQYEQYFGPGTRLTVL.

This clone was recorded many times. The gene symbols are mouse symbols. The CDR3 end is not reached by the read, which stops 4 residues before it; the germline J gene fills it in. The genes are TRBV13-3 and TRBJ2-7; TRBD2 aligns across 11 bases. V shed 4 bases and J 3 bases; nucleotides not matched to a gene: 3. The CDR3 is 14 residues long. Germline CDR1 and CDR2: NNHDY and SYVADS. Here the CDR3 reads CASSPTGGDYEQYF. The covered CDR3 bases are TGTGCCAGCAGTCCGACTGGGGGGGACTAT.

At least ten counts were recorded for this clone. Gene names are the mouse ones. The read finishes 4 residues shy of the CDR3 end, and the germline J gene is used to complete it. The chain carries TRBV13-3 and TRBJ2-5, with 9 bases lining up with TRBD2. The germline CDR1 and CDR2 sequences are NNHDY and SYVADS. The CDR3 is 14 amino acids. The sequenced part of the CDR3 DNA is TGTGCCAGCAGCGACTGGGGGTTGGGAGAC. This gives the protein CASSDWGLGD. The entire CDR3 protein reads CASSDWGLGDTQYF.

There are many counts of this clone. The DNA translation disagrees with the TCRdb protein at residue 12, so the protein in this description comes from the DNA. Mouse names are used for the genes. The sequenced fragment ends 3 residues before the CDR3 boundary, so the rest is inferred from the germline J gene. The chain is built from TRBV29 and TRBJ1-3; possibly TRBD1 for D (5 bases). The germline V gene has CDR1 MSHET and CDR2 SYDVDS. V gave up 2 bases and J gave up 0 bases, with 8 bases separating them. The CDR3 is made up of 15 amino acids. The CDR3 spells CASSLGGFSGNTLYF. CDR3 bases read: TGTGCTAGCAGTTTAGGGGGGTTTTCTGGAAATACG.

About this clone: Mouse gene names and germline throughout. From the germline J gene comes the end of the CDR3, since the read stops 4 residues before it. The V gene is TRBV13-1, the J gene TRBJ2-7; 8 bases fit TRBD1. The CDR3 has 11 amino acids. Germline CDR1 and CDR2: NSHNY and SYGAGN. The DNA read from the CDR3 is TGTGCCAGCAGGACAGGGGAT. It yields the protein CASRTGD. The full CDR3 protein reads CASRTGDEQYF.

This clone was observed at least ten times. Mouse germline and gene names are used. The CDR3 end is not reached by the read, which stops 4 residues before it; the germline J gene fills it in. The chain carries TRBV13-1 and TRBJ2-1; 10 bases map to TRBD2. This CDR3 comprises 16 residues. Trimming took 7 bases from V and 1 from J; bases not matched to a gene: 8. Germline CDR1 NSHNY, CDR2 SYGAGN. The DNA read from the CDR3 is TGTGCCAGCGGTGCCGGACTGGGGGAGAACTATGCT. Encoded protein: CASGAGLGENYA. The CDR3 reads in full as CASGAGLGENYAEQFF.

This clone is termed medium-sized. Gene names and germline match the mouse. The read ends 4 residues early relative to the CDR3; the germline J gene fills the gap. The rearrangement joins TRBV1 to TRBJ1-4, with TRBD1 matching 9 bases. Losses at the gene ends were 4 bases for V and 5 bases for J; bases not matched to a gene: 2. Per the germline V gene, CDR1 is NSQYPW and CDR2 is LRSPGD (reference sequence). There are 14 residues in the CDR3. The CDR3: CTCSGGQGNERLFF. The sequenced CDR3 bases are TGCACCTGCAGTGGGGGACAGGGAAACGAA. Looking up the rest from reference TRBV1 and TRBJ1-4 gives the full variable domain: VTLLEQNPRWRLVPRGQAVNLRCILKNSQYPWMSWYQQDLQKQLQWLFTLRSPGDKEVKSLPGADYLATRVTDTELRLQVANMSQGRTLYCTCSGGQGNERLFFGHGTKLSVL.

Notes on this clone: An end of the junction does not agree with germline; a read error may underlie this. Genes and germline are mouse. Partial CDR3 DNA: TGCCCCTGCAGTGAGGGGGCGCGTTACCCA. Translating it yields CPCSEGARYP. The CDR3, in full, reads CPCSEGARYPEVFF. The rearrangement uses TRBV1 and TRBJ1-1, with 7 bases identical to TRBD1. The CDR3 end falls 4 residues outside the read, so it is completed with the germline J gene. Germline CDR1 reads NSQYPW; CDR2 reads LRSPGD (reference sequence). The CDR3 has 14 amino acids.

Worth noting for this clone: Gene names are mouse gene names. The read halts 4 residues ahead of the CDR3 end, with the missing end drawn from the germline J gene. The gene calls are TRBV19 and TRBJ2-3; 9 bases align to TRBD2. Germline V gives CDR1 FNHDT, CDR2 SITEND (reference sequence). J gave up 0 bases and V 1 base, and 6 bases lay outside the gene matches. This CDR3 has 17 amino acids. CDR3 DNA, as far as it was read: TGTGCCAGCAGTATATACTGGGGGGCGCCTAGTGCAGAA. Protein product: CASSIYWGAPSAE. The whole CDR3 region reads CASSIYWGAPSAETLYF. Full variable domain (outside the CDR3, taken from reference TRBV19 and TRBJ2-3): GGIITQTPKFLIGQEGQKLTLKCQQNFNHDTMYWYRQDSGKGLRLIYYSITENDLQKGDLSEGYDASREKKSSFSLTVTSAQKNEMAVFLCASSIYWGAPSAETLYFGSGTRLTVL.

This clone was found many times. The gene names here belong to mouse. Sequencing ends 4 residues short of the CDR3 end; the germline J gene provides the rest. This chain connects TRBV5 to TRBJ1-1, with TRBD1 matching 10 bases. Unmatched junction bases numbered 5, after V lost 4 bases and J lost 0 bases. The CDR3 runs 16 residues. CDR1 is LGHNA, CDR2 YNLKQL, per germline (reference sequence). The CDR3 bases that were read are TGTGCCAGCAGCCGGACAGGGGGGATTGCAAACACA. Its protein product is CASSRTGGIANT. The CDR3 in full is CASSRTGGIANTEVFF.

This clone is large by share. All gene names here are mouse names. The read is 4 residues too short to cover the CDR3 end, so that end is filled in from the germline J gene. The rearrangement links TRBV13-3 to TRBJ2-3; 9 nucleotides align to TRBD2. Looked up from germline, CDR1 is NNHDY and CDR2 is SYVADS. V lost 7 bases to trimming and J lost 3 bases; unmatched junction nucleotides: 3. This CDR3 has 13 residues. CDR3 DNA, as far as it was read: TGTGCCAGCGCTACTGGGGGGGCAGAA. Translating it yields CASATGGAE. The complete CDR3 reads CASATGGAETLYF.

This clone showed up many times. Gene names and germline refer to mouse. The read comes to an end 4 residues before the CDR3 does, leaving the germline J gene to fill in the end. The rearrangement uses TRBV1 and TRBJ2-3, with unresolved D. Trimming removed 3 bases at V and 1 base at J, with 8 bases between. Germline V gives CDR1 NSQYPW, CDR2 LRSPGD (reference sequence). This CDR3 contains 14 residues. Here the CDR3 reads CTCSAQDRAETLYF. The part of the CDR3 DNA that was read is TGCACCTGCAGTGCGCAGGATCGTGCAGAA.

This clone is deemed medium-sized. Gene names are the mouse ones. Read coverage stops 4 residues before the CDR3 terminus; the germline J gene supplies the remainder. The chain recombines TRBV12-1 with TRBJ2-3; 12 nucleotides align to TRBD1. Germline V lookup: CDR1 SGHSN, CDR2 HYEKVE. The CDR3 consists of 19 residues. CDR3 DNA (partial): TGTGCCAGCTCTCTCTCCGGGACAGGGGGCGCGGCTGGGGTAGAA. Its translation: CASSLSGTGGAAGVE. The complete CDR3 reads CASSLSGTGGAAGVETLYF.

At least ten counts were recorded for this clone. Gene names follow the mouse nomenclature. The CDR3 end lies 4 residues beyond the end of the read and is filled in from the germline J gene. V and J are TRBV1 and TRBJ2-2; D not resolved. CDR1 NSQYPW and CDR2 LRSPGD come from the germline V gene (reference sequence). V lost 2 bases, J lost 3 bases, and 10 bases lay in between. The CDR3 has 15 residues. CDR3 DNA (partial): TGCACCTGCAGTGCAATCAGGCTAGACACCGGG. Its protein is CTCSAIRLDTG. The full CDR3 protein reads CTCSAIRLDTGQLYF.

There are many counts of this clone. Mouse gene names apply. The CDR3 end lies 4 residues beyond the end of the read and is filled in from the germline J gene. The gene calls are TRBV13-2 and TRBJ1-1; TRBD1 might be the D (5 bases). Trimming took off 2 bases at V and 0 bases at J, with 11 bases between the two ends. Germline V lookup: CDR1 NNHNN, CDR2 SYGAGS (reference sequence). The CDR3 runs 15 residues. Here the CDR3 reads CASGDRALANTEVFF. The sequenced CDR3 bases are TGTGCCAGCGGTGACAGGGCGCTTGCAAACACA.

This clone appeared a few times. Mouse gene names and germline throughout. The CDR3 extends 4 residues past the end of the read, so its final part is completed from the germline J gene. V gene TRBV13-3 combines with J gene TRBJ2-1, with TRBD2 matching 7 bases. The CDR3 is 14 amino acids. Germline CDR1 and CDR2: NNHDY and SYVADS. J gave up 6 bases and V 7 bases, and 10 bases lay outside the gene matches. The CDR3 protein is CASGMGGMGAEQFF. Incomplete CDR3 DNA: TGTGCCAGCGGGATGGGGGGAATGGGTGCT.

This clone was picked up a small number of times. Any gene name here is a mouse gene name. The read falls 4 residues short of the CDR3 end, and the missing part is taken from the germline J gene. V gene TRBV31 combines with J gene TRBJ1-2, with D maybe TRBD1 (5 bases). The CDR3 loop spans 15 amino acids. CDR1 and CDR2 (germline): GKSSPN, SITVG. V lost 0 bases, J lost 0 bases, and 11 bases lay in between. The CDR3 protein is CAWSLWTSANSDYTF. The CDR3 bases that were read are TGTGCCTGGAGTCTCTGGACATCGGCAAACTCC.

This clone showed up many times. Genes here carry mouse names. The CDR3 goes on 4 residues after the read ends, and that part is filled in from the germline J gene. The gene calls are TRBV13-2 and TRBJ1-1; weak D call: TRBD1 (6 bases). V lost 2 bases, J lost 0 bases, and 14 bases lay in between. Germline loops: CDR1 NNHNN, CDR2 SYGAGS (reference sequence). The CDR3 spans 16 residues. The covered CDR3 bases are TGTGCCAGCGGTGACAGGACAGACCGCCCAAACACA. This gives the protein CASGDRTDRPNT. The entire CDR3 is CASGDRTDRPNTEVFF.

This clone was counted ten times or more. Genes and germline come from the mouse. The read ends 4 residues early relative to the CDR3; the germline J gene fills the gap. The identical CDR3 is also encoded by other nucleotide sequences in the sample. The chain combines TRBV12-1 with TRBJ2-1, with a tentative D call TRBD1 (6 bases). The CDR3 length is 15 residues. Deletions cut 2 bases from V and 1 base from J, with 11 bases between. Germline V gene lookup returns CDR1 SGHSN and CDR2 HYEKVE. The part of the CDR3 DNA that was read is TGTGCCAGCTCTCGCCCGAGGGGGAACTATGCT. It is translated as CASSRPRGNYA. The CDR3, in full, reads CASSRPRGNYAEQFF.

This clone was recorded at least ten times. Gene names and germline refer to mouse. The CDR3 end falls 4 residues outside the read, so it is completed with the germline J gene. The rearrangement joins TRBV19 to TRBJ2-5; TRBD1 aligns across 9 bases. From germline, CDR1 is FNHDT and CDR2 SITEND (reference sequence). This CDR3 is 14 amino acids long. The covered CDR3 bases are TGTGCCAGCACCCCCCGGGACAGGGAGGAC. It yields the protein CASTPRDRED. The complete CDR3 sequence is CASTPRDREDTQYF.

This clone was picked up many times. Mouse gene names apply. The CDR3 end is not reached by the read, which stops 4 residues before it; the germline J gene fills it in. The rearrangement uses TRBV1 and TRBJ2-3; no clear D gene. Germline CDR1 NSQYPW, CDR2 LRSPGD (reference sequence). The CDR3 has 15 amino acids. V was cut by 0 bases and J by 0 bases, with 7 bases left in between. The covered CDR3 bases are TGCACCTGCAGTGCAGATCAGACTAGTGCAGAA. Protein sequence: CTCSADQTSAE. The whole CDR3 protein is CTCSADQTSAETLYF. Supplemented by reference TRBV1 and TRBJ2-3, the full variable domain reads VTLLEQNPRWRLVPRGQAVNLRCILKNSQYPWMSWYQQDLQKQLQWLFTLRSPGDKEVKSLPGADYLATRVTDTELRLQVANMSQGRTLYCTCSADQTSAETLYFGSGTRLTVL.

This clone was picked up a small number of times. A read error likely explains this, since a far larger clone differs by one base. Gene names are mouse gene names. The CDR3 is CASRDNYEQYF. The CDR3 DNA, read in part, is TGTGCCAGCAGAGACAACTAT. The chain recombines TRBV5 with TRBJ2-7; D gene ambiguous. The read ends 4 residues before the CDR3 terminus; that terminus is restored from the germline J gene. Between the trimmed V and J ends, which lost 6 bases and 3 bases, there was a span of 6 bases. The CDR3 runs 11 residues. Germline V gene lookup returns CDR1 LGHNA and CDR2 YNLKQL (reference sequence).

This clone was found a few times. A far larger clone is just one base off, so this is likely a read error. The genes are named according to mouse. Coverage ceases 4 residues before the CDR3 finishes, and the germline J gene fills in the end. The V gene is TRBV4, the J gene TRBJ1-2; the match to TRBD1 covers 9 bases. Unmatched junction bases numbered 1, after V lost 5 bases and J lost 0 bases. The CDR3 has 14 residues. Germline V CDR1 and CDR2: LGHDT, YNNKQL (reference sequence). The covered CDR3 bases are TGTGCCAGCAGCGGGGACAGGGCAAACTCC. Protein: CASSGDRANS. The entire CDR3 protein reads CASSGDRANSDYTF.

This clone was seen many times. The gene symbols are mouse symbols. The read ends 4 residues early relative to the CDR3; the germline J gene fills the gap. The gene calls are TRBV13-2 and TRBJ2-5, with D possibly being TRBD1 (7 bases). The CDR3 is 13 amino acids. The germline gives CDR1 NNHNN, CDR2 SYGAGS (reference sequence). Trimming pared 7 bases from V and 3 bases from J, leaving 12 bases between. The CDR3 protein is CASRQGGQDTQYF. CDR3 DNA (partial): TGTGCCAGCCGTCAGGGGGGACAAGAC.

This clone was seen repeatedly, ten times or more. Germline and genes here are mouse. The CDR3 goes on 4 residues after the read ends, and that part is filled in from the germline J gene. The chain has TRBV16 and TRBJ2-7, with TRBD2 identical over 12 bases. The CDR3 runs 18 residues. V shed 0 bases, J shed 3 bases, and the junction held 9 bases outside the gene matches. Germline V lookup: CDR1 SGHSA, CDR2 FRNQAP. CDR3 DNA, as far as it was read: TGTGCAAGCAGCTTAGATCCCCGGGGACTGGGGGGATACTAT. Translation gives CASSLDPRGLGGYY. In full, the CDR3 is CASSLDPRGLGGYYEQYF.

This clone was observed at least ten times. The gene names given are mouse names. The read halts 4 residues ahead of the CDR3 end, with the missing end drawn from the germline J gene. The chain employs TRBV19 and TRBJ1-4; D is possibly TRBD1 (6 bases). Germline V gene lookup returns CDR1 FNHDT and CDR2 SITEND (reference sequence). The CDR3 contains 14 residues. The V end was cut by 2 bases, the J end by 4 bases, with 9 bases between. Partial CDR3 DNA: TGTGCCAGCAGTATGAGGGACATCAACGAA. It codes for CASSMRDINE. The CDR3 reads in full as CASSMRDINERLFF.

This clone has ten or more counts. These gene names are mouse names. The read ends 4 residues early relative to the CDR3; the germline J gene fills the gap. The gene calls are TRBV5 and TRBJ2-2; 7 nucleotides agree with TRBD2. This CDR3 region has 14 residues. In germline, CDR1 is LGHNA, CDR2 YNLKQL (reference sequence). J gave up 4 bases and V 3 bases, and 2 bases lay outside the gene matches. The chain's CDR3 is CASSHHWGTGQLYF. The sequenced CDR3 bases are TGTGCCAGCAGCCACCACTGGGGCACCGGG.

This clone has ten or more counts. The DNA translation disagrees with the TCRdb protein at residue 13, so the protein in this description comes from the DNA. Gene and germline names: mouse. The read ends 3 residues early relative to the CDR3; the germline J gene fills the gap. The V call is TRBV5, the J call TRBJ1-3, with 7 bases aligning to TRBD1. The CDR3 consists of 16 residues. Germline assignment: CDR1 LGHNA and CDR2 YNLKQL (reference sequence). V lost 0 bases to trimming and J lost 0 bases; unmatched junction nucleotides: 2. Here the CDR3 reads CASSQDRGVSGNTLYF. The sequenced part of the CDR3 DNA is TGTGCCAGCAGCCAAGACAGGGGGGTTTCTGGAAATACG.

A remark on this clone: DNA and listed protein disagree at residue 16, so the protein shown here was translated from the DNA. This may be a read error: a much more frequent sequence differs by one nucleotide. The listed genes are named as in mouse. The sequence runs out 3 residues before the end of the CDR3; the remainder is reconstructed from the germline J gene. This CDR3 is also generated by other DNA sequences in the sample. This chain connects TRBV13-1 to TRBJ1-3, with 9 bases identical to TRBD1. This CDR3 spans 19 amino acids. Germline CDR1 is NSHNY and CDR2 is SYGAGN. The sequenced part of the CDR3 DNA is TGTGCCAGAAGTGAGGGCCACAGGGGGCGTAGGGATTCTGGAAATACG. As protein: CARSEGHRGRRDSGNT. The entire CDR3 protein reads CARSEGHRGRRDSGNTLYF.

This clone was observed a few times. With a far larger clone one base away, a read error is the likely cause. Gene names and germline refer to mouse. The read is 4 residues too short to cover the CDR3 end, so that end is filled in from the germline J gene. This sequence joins TRBV13-1 and TRBJ1-2, with D perhaps matching TRBD1 (6 bases). The germline V gene encodes CDR1 NSHNY and CDR2 SYGAGN. This CDR3 is built from 14 residues. Trimming cost V 3 bases and J 0 bases, with 9 bases left between them. The DNA read from the CDR3 is TGTGCCAGCAGTGGGGACAAGGCAAACTCC. Its translation is CASSGDKANS. The complete CDR3 protein is CASSGDKANSDYTF.